The 25 T cell receptor beta chains given below trace back to one sample, sequenced in a study of cytomegalovirus exposure and HLA in healthy donors (dated by TCRdb to the late 2010s). Library method: the immunoSEQ multiplex PCR assay. For the multiplex PCR, a mixture combining 60 forward primers for TCR Vbeta segments and 13 reverse primers for TCR Jbeta segments was used. TCRdb carries this immuneACCESS record with in-frame sequences only. Its versions omit some clonotypes, under half of them owing to an unresolved V gene in the studies checked, with the rest unexplained. The sample table contains under 250,000 clones; only one count was recorded for about four fifths of them. The ten largest clonotypes hold roughly a tenth of the sample. Material for sequencing was PBMCs. The source is a woman aged 45-59 years in good health and CMV-seropositive.

The chain links TRBV27 to TRBJ1-2, with D perhaps matching TRBD1 (6 bases). CDR1 MNHEY and CDR2 SMNVEV come from the germline V gene (reference sequence). V was shortened by 6 bases and J by 2 bases, with 13 bases between the two germline ends. The CDR3 has 14 amino acids. This CDR3 reads CASRQGRRNYGYTF. The CDR3 DNA reads TGTGCCAGCAGGCAGGGGAGAAGGAACTATGGCTACACCTTC.

As for this clone: One end of the junction varies from germline; a read error may be responsible. This chain links TRBV7-9 with TRBJ2-7; D is perhaps TRBD1 (6 bases). From germline, CDR1 is SEHNR and CDR2 FQNEAQ (reference sequence). There are 12 residues in the CDR3. The CDR3 spells CSSSLHREEQYF. The DNA for the CDR3 is TGTTCCAGCAGCCTGCACAGGGAAGAGCAGTACTTC.

The chain couples TRBV19 to TRBJ1-5; D is ambiguous. V lost 7 bases and J lost 0, with 7 bases in between. This CDR3 has 13 residues. The germline V gene has CDR1 LNHDA and CDR2 SQIVND (reference sequence). The CDR3 DNA follows: TGTGCCAGTAAACATGATAGCAATCAGCCCCAGCATTTT. The encoded protein is CASKHDSNQPQHF.

V usage is TRBV7-9 and J usage is TRBJ2-1, with TRBD2 identical over 12 bases. This CDR3 spans 14 amino acids. The J segment lost 13 bases and the V segment lost 5 bases, leaving 9 bases of the junction unmatched. CDR1 SEHNR and CDR2 FQNEAQ come from the germline V gene (reference sequence). CDR3 coding DNA: TGTGCCAGCAGCCCGGGACTAGCGGGCTCTGGTCAGTTCTTC. Its protein product is CASSPGLAGSGQFF.

The gene calls are TRBV4-3 and TRBJ2-3; D is perhaps TRBD2 (6 bases). V was cut by 4 bases and J by 0 bases, with 14 bases left in between. Germline V gives CDR1 LGHNA, CDR2 YSLEER. The CDR3 is made up of 16 amino acids. The CDR3 coding sequence is TGCGCCAGCAGCCCCAGTGGCGGGGAGAGCACAGATACGCAGTATTTT. Protein: CASSPSGGESTDTQYF.

This clone was picked up a small number of times. The rearrangement links TRBV4-1 to TRBJ1-1; TRBD1 agrees at 9 bases. Per germline, CDR1 MGHRA and CDR2 YSYEKL. The CDR3 contains 15 residues. The V segment lost 4 bases and the J segment 1 base; nucleotides outside the gene matches: 4. Written as DNA, the CDR3 is TGCGCCAGCAGCCCCTACAGGGGGCAGAACACTGAAGCTTTCTTT. Its translation: CASSPYRGQNTEAFF.

The chain employs TRBV13 and TRBJ1-2; possible D gene TRBD1, 6 bases. Trimming took off 5 bases at V and 4 bases at J, with 14 bases between the two ends. This CDR3 comprises 14 residues. Per the germline V gene, CDR1 is PRHDT and CDR2 is FYEKMQ (reference sequence). The CDR3 region is CASSQDDRSYGYTF. CDR3 in DNA: TGTGCCAGCAGCCAAGATGACAGGAGCTATGGCTACACCTTC.

The chain recombines TRBV28 with TRBJ1-5, with D possibly matching TRBD1 (6 bases). The CDR3 spans 15 residues. Germline lookup yields CDR1 MDHEN and CDR2 SYDVKM. V was shortened by 6 bases and J by 3 bases, with 15 bases between the two germline ends. The CDR3 reads CASRWGLQPNQPQHF. CDR3 nucleotide sequence: TGTGCCAGCAGGTGGGGGCTTCAGCCCAATCAGCCCCAGCATTTT.

The gene calls are TRBV6-5 and TRBJ1-1; 9 bases map to TRBD1. The CDR3 is made up of 14 amino acids. Trimming at V came to 10 bases and at J to 4 bases, leaving 10 bases not matched to a gene. The germline gives CDR1 MNHEY, CDR2 SVGAGI. The CDR3 spells CATASQGASTEAFF. CDR3 sequence (DNA): TGTGCCACGGCTTCACAGGGGGCCAGCACTGAAGCTTTCTTT.

This chain links TRBV7-2 with TRBJ1-2; 9 bases match TRBD1. V dropped 5 bases and J dropped 5; count of bases not matched to a gene: 6. Germline V gene sequence: CDR1 SGHTA, CDR2 FQGNSA. The CDR3 loop spans 14 amino acids. CDR3 sequence reads: CASSPTGGGYGYTF. The CDR3 coding sequence is TGTGCCAGCAGCCCTACAGGGGGCGGGTATGGCTACACCTTC.

Regarding this clone: One end of the junction fails to match germline, which may point to a read error. This rearrangement joins TRBV11-3 to TRBJ2-7; TRBD2 aligns across 8 bases. Per germline, CDR1 SGHNT and CDR2 YENEEA. This CDR3 has 12 residues. CDR3 nucleotide sequence: TGTGCCAGCAGCTTAGACGGTGGACTAGCAAACTTC. Its protein product is CASSLDGGLANF.

The rearrangement links TRBV5-1 to TRBJ1-3; D is possibly TRBD1 (5 bases). Germline lookup yields CDR1 SGHRS and CDR2 YFSETQ. V shed 0 bases and J shed 0 bases, with 10 bases lying between them. The CDR3 loop spans 16 amino acids. As DNA, the CDR3 is TGCGCCAGCAGCTTGGTCTCGGGGGGCTCTGGAAACACCATATATTTT. Encoded protein: CASSLVSGGSGNTIYF.

The chain employs TRBV4-1 and TRBJ1-4; TRBD1 matches at 7 bases. The CDR3 runs to 15 residues. J lost 1 base, V lost 4 bases, and 3 bases had no gene match. Germline V CDR1 and CDR2: MGHRA, YSYEKL. This CDR3 is CASSLQGQTNEKLFF. For the CDR3, the DNA is TGCGCCAGCAGCCTACAGGGGCAAACTAATGAAAAACTGTTTTTT.

The chain employs TRBV28 and TRBJ2-5; D perhaps matches TRBD2 (8 bases). V shed 4 bases and J shed 1 base, with 13 bases lying between them. The V gene's germline CDR1 is MDHEN and CDR2 SYDVKM. The CDR3 length is 15 residues. The CDR3 here is CASSSGGTAQETQYF. The CDR3 nucleotides read TGTGCCAGCAGTTCGGGAGGGACAGCCCAAGAGACCCAGTACTTC.

This clone has just a few counts. The J gene is TRBJ1-5, the V gene TRBV9; TRBD1 is a possible D gene (5 bases). Trimming left V 2 bases short and J 2 bases short, with 8 bases between. CDR3 length: 14 residues. CDR1 is SGDLS and CDR2 is YYNGEE in the germline V gene. The CDR3 loop is CASSVDSGNQPQHF. The DNA for the CDR3 is TGTGCCAGCAGCGTCGACAGTGGCAATCAGCCCCAGCATTTT.

The chain is built from TRBV5-1 and TRBJ1-5, with D maybe TRBD1 (5 bases). There are 13 residues in the CDR3. The germline V gene encodes CDR1 SGHRS and CDR2 YFSETQ. Trimming shortened V by 2 bases and J by 5 bases, and 8 bases separated the two germline ends. In DNA, the CDR3 is TGCGCCAGCAGCTTTAGCAGGGATCAGCCCCAGCATTTT. Translated, it gives CASSFSRDQPQHF. Complete variable domain (other parts from reference TRBV5-1 and TRBJ1-5): KAGVTQTPRYLIKTRGQQVTLSCSPISGHRSVSWYQQTPGQGLQFLFEYFSETQRNKGNFPGRFSGRQFSNSRSEMNVSTLELGDSALYLCASSFSRDQPQHFGDGTRLSIL.

The chain combines TRBV2 with TRBJ2-5; D is uncertain. CDR3 length: 13 amino acids. Germline V gives CDR1 SNHLY, CDR2 FYNNEI. The V end lost 0 bases, the J end lost 5 bases, and 7 bases lay between the germline ends. The CDR3 region has the DNA TGTGCCAGCAGTGAAGCATGGCTTGAGACCCAGTACTTC. Residues: CASSEAWLETQYF.

V and J are TRBV27 and TRBJ1-4; 7 positions agree with TRBD1. Germline loops: CDR1 MNHEY, CDR2 SMNVEV (reference sequence). This CDR3 has 16 residues. V trimming: 5 bases; J trimming: 8 bases; junction bases outside the gene matches: 14. The CDR3 is CASSPLGKGAGEKLFF. In DNA form, the CDR3 reads TGTGCCAGCAGTCCCCTCGGAAAGGGGGCAGGGGAAAAACTGTTTTTT.

CDR3 loop: CASLGQGTVYEQYF. The CDR3 nucleotides are TGTGCCAGCCTCGGACAGGGAACCGTCTACGAGCAGTACTTC. The chain has TRBV28 and TRBJ2-7; 8 bases map to TRBD1. Germline V lookup: CDR1 MDHEN, CDR2 SYDVKM. The V gene end was trimmed by 8 bases and the J gene end by 3 bases; junction bases not matched to a gene: 9. This CDR3 spans 14 amino acids. Supplemented by reference TRBV28 and TRBJ2-7, the full variable domain reads DVKVTQSSRYLVKRTGEKVFLECVQDMDHENMFWYRQDPGLGLRLIYFSYDVKMKEKGDIPEGYSVSREKKERFSLILESASTNQTSMYLCASLGQGTVYEQYFGPGTRLTVT.

The chain couples TRBV9 to TRBJ1-2; tentative D call: TRBD1 (6 bases). V lost 3 bases to trimming and J lost 8 bases, with 17 bases between them. CDR1 and CDR2 from the germline V gene are SGDLS and YYNGEE. The CDR3 extends over 14 amino acids. CDR3 region: CASSGFARTDGYTF. The CDR3, as DNA: TGTGCCAGCAGCGGGTTCGCACGGACAGACGGCTACACCTTC.

The genes are TRBV7-3 and TRBJ1-1, with D maybe TRBD1 (6 bases). V lost 5 bases and J lost 1, with 14 bases in between. CDR3 length: 15 residues. Germline V CDR1 and CDR2: SGHTA, FQGTGA. The CDR3 coding sequence is TGTGCCAGCAGCCTTGGACAGCCCGGGAACACTGAAGCTTTCTTT. Its translation: CASSLGQPGNTEAFF.

This chain connects TRBV5-5 to TRBJ2-7; D is unresolved. V lost 5 bases and J 5 bases, leaving 8 bases between the germline ends. The germline gives CDR1 SGHKS, CDR2 YYEKEE (reference sequence). This CDR3 has 11 amino acids. CDR3 sequence: CASRFGHEQYF. The CDR3 DNA is TGTGCCAGCAGATTTGGCCACGAGCAGTACTTC.

The CDR3 sequence is CASSLGRVDIQYF. CDR3 sequence (DNA): TGCGCCAGCAGCTTGGGCAGGGTTGACATTCAGTACTTC. This rearrangement joins TRBV5-1 to TRBJ2-4, with D maybe TRBD1 (5 bases). V lost 0 bases and J 8 bases, leaving 9 bases between the germline ends. The CDR3 totals 13 residues. Germline lookup yields CDR1 SGHRS and CDR2 YFSETQ.

In the case of this clone: One end of the junction varies from germline; a read error may be responsible. In DNA form, the CDR3 reads TGTTCCAGCAGCTTTACGGGAACCGGGGAGCTGTTTTTT. This gives the protein CSSSFTGTGELFF. The chain employs TRBV7-9 and TRBJ2-2, with a tentative D call TRBD2 (5 bases). There are 13 residues in the CDR3. Germline CDR1 SEHNR, CDR2 FQNEAQ (reference sequence).

The rearrangement uses TRBV4-2 and TRBJ1-1; D unclear. V was trimmed by 1 base and J by 1 base, leaving 10 bases between them. The CDR3 is 15 residues long. CDR1 is LGHNA and CDR2 is YNFKEQ in the germline V gene. CDR3 residues: CASSQAWQSNTEAFF. The CDR3 DNA is TGTGCCAGCAGCCAAGCTTGGCAGTCGAACACTGAAGCTTTCTTT.